This T cell receptor (beta chain) was obtained from a study of blood T cell repertoires in COVID-19. The wider study: Acute and convalescent COVID-19 samples came from the United States, Italy and Spain. T cells, B-cell-depleted T cells, or PBMCs supplied cDNA or gDNA.

This CDR3 is 13 amino acids long. CDR1 is LGHDT, CDR2 YNNKEL, per germline (reference sequence). V was clipped by 3 bases and J by 1 base, with 6 bases between them. Original handling: Reference gene primer amplification in the assay estimated nucleated cell counts. Clones were sequenced by immunoSEQ multiplex PCR, and TCRdb holds only the in-frame ones, with some missing. The DNA was the basis for D and trimming; V, J and clone size are from that table. The repertoire has around 50,000 clones, roughly 87% of them found once; the top ten carry 3% to 3.5%. The specimen was peripheral blood. The chain employs TRBV3-1 (or the pseudogene TRBV3-2) and TRBJ1-1; no definite D call. The receptor's source is a human donor in a cohort sampled during active COVID-19. CDR3 DNA: TGTGCCAGCAGCCAGCGGCGGAACACTGAAGCTTTCTTT. Its protein product is CASSQRRNTEAFF.